The 30 T cell receptor beta chains below were found in one sample sequenced in a study of CD8 T cells in Susac syndrome. After extraction with the RNeasy kit, roughly 0.45 to 1 ug of the RNA was reverse transcribed using random hexamers. TCRdb ran MiXCR on the immunoSEQ multiplex PCR reads and lists one entry per CDR3 protein. Among about 150,000 distinct CDR3 sequences listed, roughly 95% were seen once. Material: CD4+ T cells from PBMCs. All receptors come from a human donor with Susac syndrome.

This chain links TRBV14 with TRBJ2-1; 7 nucleotides align to TRBD2. Per the germline V gene, CDR1 is SGHDN and CDR2 is FVKESK. V trimming: 5 bases; J trimming: 2 bases; junction bases outside the gene matches: 3. This CDR3 is built from 14 residues. Here the CDR3 reads CASSFLAAYNEQFF. CDR3 in DNA: TGTGCCAGCAGCTTCCTAGCGGCCTACAATGAGCAGTTCTTC. The full variable domain, its missing parts supplied by reference TRBV14 and TRBJ2-1, is EAGVTQFPSHSVIEKGQTVTLRCDPISGHDNLYWYRRVMGKEIKFLLHFVKESKQDESGMPNNRFLAERTGGTYSTLKVQPAELEDSGVYFCASSFLAAYNEQFFGPGTRLTVL.

The genes are TRBV6-6 and TRBJ1-5; the D gene is possibly TRBD1 (5 bases). Germline lookup yields CDR1 MNHNY and CDR2 SVGAGI (reference sequence). The CDR3 totals 15 residues. Trimming removed 5 bases from V and 7 bases from J, with 18 bases in between. The CDR3 here is CASSRDRQGEQPQHF. DNA of the CDR3: TGTGCCAGCAGTCGGGACCGACAAGGGGAGCAGCCCCAGCATTTT.

The V gene is TRBV7-9, the J gene TRBJ2-6; D is perhaps TRBD2 (5 bases). CDR3 length equals 16 residues. CDR1 SEHNR and CDR2 FQNEAQ come from the germline V gene (reference sequence). V was clipped by 1 base and J by 4 bases, with 11 bases between them. Here the CDR3 reads CASSLGGLDGANVLTF. In DNA, the CDR3 is TGTGCCAGCAGCTTAGGAGGGTTGGACGGGGCCAACGTCCTGACTTTC.

The V call is TRBV6-6, the J call TRBJ2-7; 7 bases fit TRBD1. Germline-derived CDR1 and CDR2 are MNHNY and SVGAGI (reference sequence). V lost 4 bases and J lost 3; bases outside the gene matches: 6. This CDR3 comprises 14 residues. This chain's CDR3 is CASSFRQGLYEQYF. CDR3 DNA sequence: TGTGCCAGCAGTTTTCGACAGGGTCTCTACGAGCAGTACTTC.

V is TRBV13 and J is TRBJ1-3; 7 bases are a match to TRBD1. J was trimmed by 2 bases and V by 1 base; bases with no gene match: 8. Germline CDR1 and CDR2: PRHDT and FYEKMQ (reference sequence). The CDR3 is 17 amino acids. In DNA, the CDR3 is TGTGCCAGCAGCTTAGATCCCTGGAGGGGGCCTGGAAACACCATATATTTT. Translation gives CASSLDPWRGPGNTIYF.

As DNA, the CDR3 is TGCGCCAGCAGGGGCAGACACTTGGAGACCCAGTACTTC. It encodes CASRGRHLETQYF. The rearrangement joins TRBV5-1 to TRBJ2-5; D gene uncertain. Trimming cost V 5 bases and J 5 bases, with 13 bases left between them. CDR3 length: 13 residues. CDR1 and CDR2 (germline): SGHRS, YFSETQ.

The CDR3 sequence: CASSQQGAFYEQYF. In DNA, the CDR3 is TGTGCCAGCAGTCAACAGGGGGCGTTTTACGAGCAGTACTTC. V usage is TRBV12-3 or TRBV12-4 and J usage is TRBJ2-7; 9 nucleotides align to TRBD1. The trim removed 5 bases at V and 4 bases at J, leaving 6 bases unmatched. The CDR3 totals 14 residues.

This sequence joins TRBV20-1 and TRBJ2-1, with 7 bases fitting TRBD1. Per germline, CDR1 DFQATT and CDR2 SNEGSKA (reference sequence). After removal of 6 bases from V and 4 bases from J, the junction contained 9 bases not matched to a gene. This CDR3 is built from 14 residues. The DNA of the CDR3 is TGCAGTGCACCGGACAGGAACCTTTACAATGAGCAGTTCTTC. Its translation: CSAPDRNLYNEQFF.

This clonotype was recorded a few times. The chain employs TRBV6-1 and TRBJ1-5; D is undetermined. V was shortened by 6 bases and J by 2 bases, with 11 bases between the two germline ends. The CDR3 is 14 residues long. Germline assignment: CDR1 MNHNS and CDR2 SASEGT. CDR3 in amino acids: CASSLVAGNQPQHF. The CDR3 DNA reads TGTGCCAGCAGCCTAGTTGCCGGCAATCAGCCCCAGCATTTT.

The chain uses TRBV5-6 and TRBJ2-4; possibly TRBD1 or TRBD2 for D (6 bases each). Trimming took 4 bases from V and 6 from J, leaving 20 bases between them. Germline CDR1 and CDR2: SGHDT and YYEEEE. The CDR3 runs to 16 residues. The CDR3 sequence: CASSPRGLGGGNIQYF. The CDR3 region has the DNA TGTGCCAGCAGCCCCCGGGGGCTAGGAGGTGGAAACATTCAGTACTTC. Full variable domain (remainder filled in from reference TRBV5-6 and TRBJ2-4): DAGVTQSPTHLIKTRGQQVTLRCSPKSGHDTVSWYQQALGQGPQFIFQYYEEEERQRGNFPDRFSGHQFPNYSSELNVNALLLGDSALYLCASSPRGLGGGNIQYFGAGTRLSVL.

This chain links TRBV20-1 with TRBJ2-1; D is perhaps TRBD1 (6 bases). Trimming shortened V by 6 bases and J by 0 bases, and 12 bases separated the two germline ends. The CDR3 runs to 14 residues. Germline V gene data show CDR1 as DFQATT and CDR2 as SNEGSKA (reference sequence). This chain's CDR3 is CSAQGPSSYNEQFF. The CDR3 coding sequence is TGCAGTGCCCAGGGGCCCTCCTCCTACAATGAGCAGTTCTTC.

The count of this clonotype is one. This chain joins TRBV4-3 and TRBJ2-5; 7 bases line up with TRBD2. The V and J ends lost 0 bases and 1 base, in that order; junction bases with no gene match: 5. The CDR3 is made up of 16 amino acids. From germline, CDR1 is LGHNA and CDR2 YSLEER. CDR3 nucleotides: TGCGCCAGCAGCCAAGATATGTCTAGCGGCCAAGAGACCCAGTACTTC. It yields the protein CASSQDMSSGQETQYF.

V is TRBV7-2 and J is TRBJ2-7; weak D call: TRBD1 (6 bases). The V gene lost 4 bases and the J gene lost 9 bases, with 19 bases spanning the gap. Germline CDR1 SGHTA, CDR2 FQGNSA. This CDR3 has 14 amino acids. Here the CDR3 DNA reads TGTGCCAGCAGCTCACAGGGCCTCCCTACGGGGCAGTACTTC. It is translated as CASSSQGLPTGQYF.

This chain links TRBV25-1 with TRBJ2-5; no clear D gene. The germline V and J ends were trimmed by 7 bases and 2 bases, with 8 bases remaining between them. Germline V gives CDR1 MGHDK, CDR2 SYGVNS. This CDR3 has 12 amino acids. CDR3 region: CASKHGQETQYF. DNA for the CDR3: TGTGCCAGCAAGCACGGGCAAGAGACCCAGTACTTC.

The CDR3 DNA reads TGCAGTGCTAGAGCTCCGGGTCGTTCCAATCAGCCCCAGCATTTT. This translates into CSARAPGRSNQPQHF. The V gene is TRBV20-1, the J gene TRBJ1-5, with D hard to call. The CDR3 consists of 15 residues. Deletions cut 1 base from V and 3 bases from J, with 13 bases between. Germline CDR1 reads DFQATT; CDR2 reads SNEGSKA (reference sequence).

The chain uses TRBV28 and TRBJ2-5, with D possibly matching TRBD1 (6 bases). There are 16 residues in the CDR3. The ends were cut back, 6 bases at V and 1 base at J, with 18 bases in the middle. Looked up from germline, CDR1 is MDHEN and CDR2 is SYDVKM. This CDR3 is CASSLQGLGVQETQYF. In DNA, the CDR3 is TGTGCCAGCAGCCTTCAGGGGCTTGGGGTCCAAGAGACCCAGTACTTC.

The rearrangement links TRBV5-1 to TRBJ2-7; perhaps TRBD2 as D (6 bases). Trimming removed 0 bases at V and 2 bases at J, with 9 bases between. This CDR3 has 14 amino acids. Germline loops: CDR1 SGHRS, CDR2 YFSETQ. CDR3: CASSLGLDPYEQYF. DNA of the CDR3: TGCGCCAGCAGCTTGGGACTAGACCCCTACGAGCAGTACTTC.

DNA of the CDR3: TGCGCCAGCAGCCTGGAACTAGCGGGAGAGGATACGCAGTATTTT. Residues: CASSLELAGEDTQYF. The chain couples TRBV5-1 to TRBJ2-3; TRBD2 matches 11 bases. The CDR3 sequence is 15 residues long. With V trimmed by 4 bases and J by 6 bases, 7 bases remained unmatched. The germline V gene encodes CDR1 SGHRS and CDR2 YFSETQ.

This rearrangement joins TRBV28 to TRBJ2-3; perhaps D is TRBD1 or TRBD2 (5 bases each). Germline V gene sequence: CDR1 MDHEN, CDR2 SYDVKM. The CDR3 loop spans 15 amino acids. V lost 3 bases and J lost 0, with 10 bases in between. Here the CDR3 DNA reads TGTGCCAGCAGTTTCTCTTGGGGGAGCACAGATACGCAGTATTTT. Translated: CASSFSWGSTDTQYF.

The V gene is TRBV20-1, the J gene TRBJ1-5; D gene uncertain. The germline V gene has CDR1 DFQATT and CDR2 SNEGSKA (reference sequence). V dropped 1 base and J dropped 6 bases, with 7 bases sitting between them. The length of the CDR3 is 12 residues. The CDR3 DNA reads as TGCAGTGCTAGAGGGATCGGTCAGCCCCAGCATTTT. Translated, it gives CSARGIGQPQHF.

This chain joins TRBV7-9 and TRBJ2-7; D is unresolved. The CDR3 runs 13 residues. Trimming cost V 5 bases and J 3 bases, with 11 bases left between them. Germline V gene lookup returns CDR1 SEHNR and CDR2 FQNEAQ (reference sequence). Here the CDR3 DNA reads TGTGCCAGCAGCCAAAAGCCCCTCTACGAGCAGTACTTC. This codes for CASSQKPLYEQYF.

The chain is built from TRBV24-1 and TRBJ2-1; TRBD1 matches 7 bases. J lost 7 bases, V lost 0 bases, and 5 bases had no gene match. The CDR3 is made up of 15 amino acids. The V gene's germline CDR1 is KGHDR and CDR2 SFDVKD. CDR3 sequence reads: CATSDLGQERNEQFF. CDR3 DNA: TGTGCCACCAGTGATTTGGGACAGGAAAGGAATGAGCAGTTCTTC.

V and J are TRBV9 and TRBJ2-5, with D unclear. The V end lost 0 bases, the J end lost 7 bases, and 16 bases lay between the germline ends. The V gene's germline CDR1 is SGDLS and CDR2 YYNGEE. The CDR3 sequence is 15 residues long. For the CDR3, the DNA is TGTGCCAGCAGCGTAGCAGCGAATGTAGGTTGGACCCAGTACTTC. Its translation: CASSVAANVGWTQYF.

The genes are TRBV3-1 and TRBJ2-5; 15 nucleotides match TRBD2. CDR3 length equals 17 residues. Germline CDR1 and CDR2: LGHDT and YNNKEL (reference sequence). V lost 3 bases to trimming and J lost 5 bases; unmatched junction nucleotides: 7. This CDR3 is CASSHGLAGGSEETQYF. DNA for the CDR3: TGTGCCAGCAGCCACGGACTAGCGGGGGGGAGTGAGGAGACCCAGTACTTC.

The V and J genes are TRBV29-1 and TRBJ2-3, with TRBD2 matching over 9 bases. The germline gives CDR1 SQVTM, CDR2 ANQGSEA. The V segment lost 4 bases and the J segment 5 bases; nucleotides outside the gene matches: 10. The CDR3 sequence is 15 residues long. DNA for the CDR3: TGCAGCGTTGTGGGCGAGCGGGGGGCTGGAGATACGCAGTATTTT. Residues: CSVVGERGAGDTQYF.

This chain links TRBV2 with TRBJ2-1; D remains ambiguous. The CDR3 runs 12 residues. The germline gives CDR1 SNHLY, CDR2 FYNNEI. V dropped 10 bases and J dropped 4 bases, with 11 bases sitting between them. The CDR3 coding sequence is TGTGCCACAGGCGCAGAATACAATGAGCAGTTCTTC. This codes for CATGAEYNEQFF.

The chain recombines TRBV12-3 or TRBV12-4 with TRBJ2-5, with D uncertain. V was trimmed by 0 bases and J by 3 bases, leaving 8 bases between them. This CDR3 comprises 14 residues. CDR3 DNA: TGTGCCAGCAGTTTAGCGCTCACCAAAGAGACCCAGTACTTC. Protein sequence: CASSLALTKETQYF.

The chain couples TRBV19 to TRBJ1-5, with D possibly TRBD1 on 6 matching bases. The ends were cut back, 9 bases at V and 4 bases at J, with 13 bases in the middle. CDR1 is LNHDA and CDR2 is SQIVND in the germline V gene (reference sequence). This CDR3 is built from 13 residues. CDR3 coding DNA: TGTGCCAGCGCCGCAGGGGATAATCAGCCCCAGCATTTT. Translated, it gives CASAAGDNQPQHF. Drawing the rest from reference TRBV19 and TRBJ1-5, the complete variable domain is DGGITQSPKYLFRKEGQNVTLSCEQNLNHDAMYWYRQDPGQGLRLIYYSQIVNDFQKGDIAEGYSVSREKKESFPLTVTSAQKNPTAFYLCASAAGDNQPQHFGDGTRLSIL.

As to this clonotype: At one of its ends the junction is not consistent with the germline gene, which may arise from a read error. CDR3 sequence reads: CARSVSRADTQYF. CDR3 DNA: TGTGCCCGGAGTGTCAGTAGGGCGGATACGCAGTATTTT. This rearrangement joins TRBV30 to TRBJ2-3; unclear D gene. Germline loops: CDR1 GTSNPN, CDR2 SVGIG (reference sequence). The CDR3 totals 13 residues.

The chain has TRBV18 and TRBJ1-6; D might be TRBD1 (6 bases). CDR3 size: 15 residues. Germline V gene data show CDR1 as KGHSH and CDR2 as LQKENI. Trimming left V 2 bases short and J 9 bases short, with 14 bases between. The CDR3 loop reads CASSPTGTNTSPLHF. DNA of the CDR3: TGTGCCAGCTCACCAACCGGGACAAACACTTCACCCCTCCACTTT.